The clone carrying this T cell receptor beta chain was recorded only once. Some clones are missing from TCRdb's copy, which holds only in-frame ones; the method was immunoSEQ multiplex PCR. Of more than 55,000 clones in the sample, around nine tenths are singletons; the top ten hold roughly 1.1%. The record originates from a study of T cell changes during pregnancy in multiple sclerosis. The starting material was peripheral blood, obtained in the third trimester of pregnancy. The sequence came from a female donor with multiple sclerosis, enrolled in a pregnancy study.

This CDR3 reads CASSPGASYNEQFF. CDR3 DNA: TGTGCCAGCAGCCCTGGGGCCTCCTACAATGAGCAGTTCTTC. V gene TRBV9 combines with J gene TRBJ2-1; the D gene is possibly TRBD1 (5 bases). CDR1 and CDR2 from the germline V gene are SGDLS and YYNGEE. The V end lost 4 bases, the J end lost 0 bases, and 8 bases lay between the germline ends. The CDR3 has 14 residues.